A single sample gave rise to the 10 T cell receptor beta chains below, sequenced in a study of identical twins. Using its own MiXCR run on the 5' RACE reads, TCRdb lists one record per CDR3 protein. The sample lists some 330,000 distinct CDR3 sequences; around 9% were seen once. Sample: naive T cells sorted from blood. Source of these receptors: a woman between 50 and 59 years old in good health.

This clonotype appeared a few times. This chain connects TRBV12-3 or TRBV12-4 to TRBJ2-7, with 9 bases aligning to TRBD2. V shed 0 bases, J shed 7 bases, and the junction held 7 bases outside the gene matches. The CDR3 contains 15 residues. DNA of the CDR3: TGTGCCAGCAGTTTAGCGGGCGGGAGGGCCGGGGAGCAGTACGTC. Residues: CASSLAGGRAGEQYV.

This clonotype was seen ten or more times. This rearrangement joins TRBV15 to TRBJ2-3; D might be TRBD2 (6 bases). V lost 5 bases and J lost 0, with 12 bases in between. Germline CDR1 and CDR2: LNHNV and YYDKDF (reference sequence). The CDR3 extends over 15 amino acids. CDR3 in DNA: TGTGCCACCAGCCGCAAGGCGGGGAGCACAGATACGCAGTATTTT. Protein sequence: CATSRKAGSTDTQYF. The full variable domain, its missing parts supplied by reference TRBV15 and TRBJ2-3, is DAMVIQNPRYQVTQFGKPVTLSCSQTLNHNVMYWYQQKSSQAPKLLFHYYDKDFNNEADTPDNFQSRRPNTSFCFLDIRSPGLGDTAMYLCATSRKAGSTDTQYFGPGTRLTVL.

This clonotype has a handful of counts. The CDR3 nucleotides read TGTGCCAGCAGTTACCTAATACGGCCCGGGCAGGGCACTGAAGCTTTCTTT. Residues: CASSYLIRPGQGTEAFF. The chain couples TRBV6-5 to TRBJ1-1, with D tentatively TRBD1 (5 bases). CDR3 size: 17 residues. CDR1 and CDR2 (germline): MNHEY, SVGAGI. V shed 2 bases and J shed 4 bases, with 20 bases lying between them.

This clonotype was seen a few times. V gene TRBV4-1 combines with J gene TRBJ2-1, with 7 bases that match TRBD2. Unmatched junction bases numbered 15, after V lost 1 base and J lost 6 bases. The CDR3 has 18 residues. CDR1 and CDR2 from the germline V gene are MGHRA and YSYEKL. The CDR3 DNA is TGCGCCAGCAGCCAAGGCCCTCGTCGGCTAGCGGTACTCAATGAGCAGTTCTTC. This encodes CASSQGPRRLAVLNEQFF.

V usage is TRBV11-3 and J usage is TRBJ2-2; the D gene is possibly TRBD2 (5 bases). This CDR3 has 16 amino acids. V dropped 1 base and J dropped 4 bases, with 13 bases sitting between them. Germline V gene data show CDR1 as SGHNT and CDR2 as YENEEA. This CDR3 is CASSLVLAPITGELFF. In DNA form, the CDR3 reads TGTGCCAGCAGCTTAGTATTAGCGCCGATCACCGGGGAGCTGTTTTTT.

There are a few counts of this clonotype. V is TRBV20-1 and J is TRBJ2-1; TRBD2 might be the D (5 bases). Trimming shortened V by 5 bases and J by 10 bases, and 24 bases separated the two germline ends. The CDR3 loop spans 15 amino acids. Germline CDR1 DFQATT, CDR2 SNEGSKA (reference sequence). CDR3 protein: CSAPRILFGLAEQFF. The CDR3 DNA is TGCAGTGCTCCACGAATCTTATTTGGGTTAGCGGAGCAGTTCTTC.

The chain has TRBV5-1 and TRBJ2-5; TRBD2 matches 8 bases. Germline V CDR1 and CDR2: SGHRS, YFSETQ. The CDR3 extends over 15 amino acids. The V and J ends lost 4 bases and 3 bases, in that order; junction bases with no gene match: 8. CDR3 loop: CASSGELAEKETQYF. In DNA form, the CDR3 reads TGCGCCAGCAGCGGGGAACTAGCGGAAAAAGAGACCCAGTACTTC.

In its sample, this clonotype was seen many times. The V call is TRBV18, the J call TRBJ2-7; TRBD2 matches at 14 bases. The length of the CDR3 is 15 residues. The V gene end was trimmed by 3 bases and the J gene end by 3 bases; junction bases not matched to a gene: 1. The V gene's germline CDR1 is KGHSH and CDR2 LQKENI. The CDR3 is CASSPGLAGGYEQYF. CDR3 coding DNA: TGTGCCAGCTCACCCGGACTAGCGGGAGGCTACGAGCAGTACTTC.

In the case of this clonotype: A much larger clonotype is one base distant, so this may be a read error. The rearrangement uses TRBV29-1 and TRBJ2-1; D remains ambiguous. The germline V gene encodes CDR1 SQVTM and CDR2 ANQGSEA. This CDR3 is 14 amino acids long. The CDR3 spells CSVEGEVNYKEQFF. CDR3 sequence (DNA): TGCAGCGTTGAAGGTGAGGTGAACTACAAAGAGCAGTTCTTC.

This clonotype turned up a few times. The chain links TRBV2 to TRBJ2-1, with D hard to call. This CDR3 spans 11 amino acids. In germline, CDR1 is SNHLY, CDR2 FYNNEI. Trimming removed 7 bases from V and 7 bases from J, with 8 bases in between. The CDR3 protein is CASNILNEQFF. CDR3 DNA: TGTGCCAGCAATATTTTGAATGAGCAGTTCTTC.